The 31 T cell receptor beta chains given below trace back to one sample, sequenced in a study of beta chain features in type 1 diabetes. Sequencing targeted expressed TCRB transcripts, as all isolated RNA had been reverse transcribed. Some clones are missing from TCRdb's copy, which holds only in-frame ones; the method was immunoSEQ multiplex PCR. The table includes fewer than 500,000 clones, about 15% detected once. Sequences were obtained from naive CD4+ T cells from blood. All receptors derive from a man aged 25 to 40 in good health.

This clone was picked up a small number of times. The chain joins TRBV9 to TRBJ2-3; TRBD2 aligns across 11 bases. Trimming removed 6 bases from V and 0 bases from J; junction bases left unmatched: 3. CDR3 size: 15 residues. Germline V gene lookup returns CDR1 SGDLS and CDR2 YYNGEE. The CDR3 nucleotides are TGTGCCAGCACCCTAGCGGGAGGCAGCACAGATACGCAGTATTTT. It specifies CASTLAGGSTDTQYF.

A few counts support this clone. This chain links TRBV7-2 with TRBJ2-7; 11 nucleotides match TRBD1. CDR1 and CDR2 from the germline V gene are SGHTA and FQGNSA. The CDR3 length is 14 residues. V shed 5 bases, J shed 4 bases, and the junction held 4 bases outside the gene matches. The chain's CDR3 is CASSKDRGRYEQYF. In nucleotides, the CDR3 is TGTGCCAGCAGCAAGGACAGGGGGCGGTACGAGCAGTACTTC.

CDR3 DNA: TGTGCCAGCAGTAGGGACACCGGGGATGGCTACACCTTC. Amino acid sequence: CASSRDTGDGYTF. The chain carries TRBV4-2 and TRBJ1-2; D is possibly TRBD1 (6 bases). Germline V gene data show CDR1 as LGHNA and CDR2 as YNFKEQ. This CDR3 is built from 13 residues. Trimming pared 6 bases from V and 6 bases from J, leaving 14 bases between.

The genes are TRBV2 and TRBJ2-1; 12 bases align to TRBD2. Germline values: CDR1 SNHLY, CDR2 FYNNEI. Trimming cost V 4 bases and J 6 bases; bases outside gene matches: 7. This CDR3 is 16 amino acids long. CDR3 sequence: CASSVVGLAGINEQFF. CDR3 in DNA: TGTGCCAGCAGTGTGGTAGGACTAGCGGGGATCAATGAGCAGTTCTTC. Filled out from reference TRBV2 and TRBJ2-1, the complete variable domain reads EPEVTQTPSHQVTQMGQEVILRCVPISNHLYFYWYRQILGQKVEFLVSFYNNEISEKSEIFDDQFSVERPDGSNFTLKIRSTKLEDSAMYFCASSVVGLAGINEQFFGPGTRLTVL.

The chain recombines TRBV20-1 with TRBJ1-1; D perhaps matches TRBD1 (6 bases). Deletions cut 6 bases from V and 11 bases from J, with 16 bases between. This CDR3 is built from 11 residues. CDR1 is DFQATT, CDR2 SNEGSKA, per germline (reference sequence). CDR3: CSAGPGDGAFF. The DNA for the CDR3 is TGCAGTGCAGGCCCAGGGGATGGGGCTTTCTTT.

The CDR3 reads CASSYSGHSGNTIYF. For the CDR3, the DNA is TGTGCCAGCAGTTACTCGGGACACTCTGGAAACACCATATATTTT. This sequence joins TRBV6-5 and TRBJ1-3; tentatively, D is TRBD1 (6 bases). CDR1 is MNHEY and CDR2 is SVGAGI in the germline V gene. V was shortened by 0 bases and J by 0 bases, with 6 bases between the two germline ends. CDR3 size: 15 residues.

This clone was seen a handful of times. CDR3 coding DNA: TGTGCCAGCAGTGAGATGGCGGGGTCAGGGACGCAGTATTTT. This sequence encodes CASSEMAGSGTQYF. This chain joins TRBV25-1 and TRBJ2-3; perhaps TRBD2 as D (6 bases). V lost 3 bases and J lost 9, with 16 bases in between. The CDR3 is 14 amino acids. Germline V lookup: CDR1 MGHDK, CDR2 SYGVNS.

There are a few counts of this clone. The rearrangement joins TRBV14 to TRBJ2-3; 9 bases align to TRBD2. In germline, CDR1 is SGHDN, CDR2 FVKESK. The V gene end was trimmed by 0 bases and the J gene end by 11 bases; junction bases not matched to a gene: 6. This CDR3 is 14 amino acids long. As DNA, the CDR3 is TGTGCCAGCAGCCAAGACCGCGGACTAGCGCAGCAGTATTTT. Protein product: CASSQDRGLAQQYF.

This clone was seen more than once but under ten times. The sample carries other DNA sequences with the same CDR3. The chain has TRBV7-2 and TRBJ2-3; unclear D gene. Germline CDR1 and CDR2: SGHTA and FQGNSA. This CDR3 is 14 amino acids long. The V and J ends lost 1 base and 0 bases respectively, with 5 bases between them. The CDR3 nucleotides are TGTGCCAGCAGCTTAGGTACTAGCACAGATACGCAGTATTTT. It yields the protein CASSLGTSTDTQYF.

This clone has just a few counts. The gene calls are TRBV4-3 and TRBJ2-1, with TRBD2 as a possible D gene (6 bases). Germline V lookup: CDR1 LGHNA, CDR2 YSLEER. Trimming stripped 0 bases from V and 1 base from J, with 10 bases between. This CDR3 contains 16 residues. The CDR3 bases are TGCGCCAGCAGCCAAGACCGGGGGAAGTCCTACAATGAGCAGTTCTTC. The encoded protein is CASSQDRGKSYNEQFF.

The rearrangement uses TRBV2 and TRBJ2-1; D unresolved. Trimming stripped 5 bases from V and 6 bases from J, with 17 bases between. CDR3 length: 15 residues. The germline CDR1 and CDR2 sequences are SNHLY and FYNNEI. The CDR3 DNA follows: TGTGCCAGCAGTCCCACCCGAATAGGTCCCAATGAGCAGTTCTTC. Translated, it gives CASSPTRIGPNEQFF.

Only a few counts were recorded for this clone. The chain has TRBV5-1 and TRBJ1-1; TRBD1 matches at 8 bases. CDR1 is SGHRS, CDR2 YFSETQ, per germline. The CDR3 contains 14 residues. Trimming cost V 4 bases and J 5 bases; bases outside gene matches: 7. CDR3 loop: CASSIGQGWTEAFF. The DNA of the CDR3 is TGCGCCAGCAGCATCGGACAGGGTTGGACTGAAGCTTTCTTT.

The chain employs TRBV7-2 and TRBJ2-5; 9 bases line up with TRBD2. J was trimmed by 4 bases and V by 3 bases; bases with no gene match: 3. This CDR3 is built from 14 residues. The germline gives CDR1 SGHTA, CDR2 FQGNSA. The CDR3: CASSFIAGAETQYF. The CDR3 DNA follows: TGTGCCAGCAGCTTTATAGCGGGAGCAGAGACCCAGTACTTC. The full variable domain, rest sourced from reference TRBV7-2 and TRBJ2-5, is GAGVSQSPSNKVTEKGKDVELRCDPISGHTALYWYRQSLGQGLEFLIYFQGNSAPDKSGLPSDRFSAERTGGSVSTLTIQRTQQEDSAVYLCASSFIAGAETQYFGPGTRLLVL.

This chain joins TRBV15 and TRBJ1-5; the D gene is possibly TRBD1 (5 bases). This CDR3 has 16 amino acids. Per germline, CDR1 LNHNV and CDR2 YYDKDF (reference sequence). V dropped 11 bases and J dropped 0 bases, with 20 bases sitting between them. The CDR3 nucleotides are TGTGCCGGTTCGGGACCCAGAGGTCATAGCAATCAGCCCCAGCATTTT. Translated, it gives CAGSGPRGHSNQPQHF.

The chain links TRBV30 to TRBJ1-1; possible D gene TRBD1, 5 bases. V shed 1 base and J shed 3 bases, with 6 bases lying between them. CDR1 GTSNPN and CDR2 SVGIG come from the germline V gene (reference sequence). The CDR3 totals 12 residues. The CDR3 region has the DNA TGTGCCTGGAGTGGACAGTACACTGAAGCTTTCTTT. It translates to CAWSGQYTEAFF.

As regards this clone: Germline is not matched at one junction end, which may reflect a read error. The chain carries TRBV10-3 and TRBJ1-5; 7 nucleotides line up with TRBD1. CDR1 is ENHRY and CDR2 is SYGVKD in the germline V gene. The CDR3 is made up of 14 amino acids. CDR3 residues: CAISSGQPNQLQHF. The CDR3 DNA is TGTGCCATCAGTTCGGGACAGCCTAATCAGCTCCAGCATTTT.

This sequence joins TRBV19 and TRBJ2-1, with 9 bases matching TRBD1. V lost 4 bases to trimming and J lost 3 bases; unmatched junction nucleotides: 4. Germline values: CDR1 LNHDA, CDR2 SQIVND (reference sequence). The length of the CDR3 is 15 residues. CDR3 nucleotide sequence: TGTGCCAGTAGTACCCGGGACAGGGTCTACAATGAGCAGTTCTTC. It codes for CASSTRDRVYNEQFF.

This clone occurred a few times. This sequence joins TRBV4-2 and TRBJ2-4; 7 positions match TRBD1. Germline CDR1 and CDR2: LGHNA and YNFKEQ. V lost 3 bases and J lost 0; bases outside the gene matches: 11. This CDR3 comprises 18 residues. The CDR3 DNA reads TGTGCCAGCAGCCAGGGGACAGTTAGCAGACTAGCCAAAAACATTCAGTACTTC. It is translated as CASSQGTVSRLAKNIQYF.

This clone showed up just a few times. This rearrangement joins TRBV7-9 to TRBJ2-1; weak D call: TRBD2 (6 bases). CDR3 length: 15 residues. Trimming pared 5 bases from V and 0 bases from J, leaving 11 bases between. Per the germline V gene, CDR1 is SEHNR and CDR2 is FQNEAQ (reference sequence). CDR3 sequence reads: CASSKDGSSYNEQFF. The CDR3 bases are TGTGCCAGCAGCAAGGACGGGAGCTCCTACAATGAGCAGTTCTTC.

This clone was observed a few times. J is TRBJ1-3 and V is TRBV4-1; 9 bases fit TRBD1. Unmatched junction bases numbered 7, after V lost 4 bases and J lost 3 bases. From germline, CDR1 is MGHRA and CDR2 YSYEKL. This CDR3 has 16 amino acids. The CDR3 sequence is CASSLRDRVFGNTIYF. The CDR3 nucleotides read TGCGCCAGCAGCCTACGGGACAGGGTCTTTGGAAACACCATATATTTT.

CDR3 nucleotide sequence: TGTGCCAGCAGCCCAACTGTGGCTGGGGATGTTCAGTACTTC. Its protein is CASSPTVAGDVQYF. The chain uses TRBV7-9 and TRBJ2-4; D unclear. Germline V CDR1 and CDR2: SEHNR, FQNEAQ (reference sequence). The CDR3 covers 14 residues. Trimming pared 5 bases from V and 11 bases from J, leaving 19 bases between.

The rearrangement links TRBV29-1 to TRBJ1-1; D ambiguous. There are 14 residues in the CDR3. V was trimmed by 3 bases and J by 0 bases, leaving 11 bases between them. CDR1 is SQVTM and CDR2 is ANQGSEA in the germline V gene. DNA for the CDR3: TGCAGCGTTGAGCTCGCGCAATTGAACACTGAAGCTTTCTTT. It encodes CSVELAQLNTEAFF.

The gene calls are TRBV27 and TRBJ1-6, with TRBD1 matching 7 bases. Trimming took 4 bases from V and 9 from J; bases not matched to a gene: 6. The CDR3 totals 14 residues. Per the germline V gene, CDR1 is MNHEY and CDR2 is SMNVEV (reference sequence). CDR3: CASSYRQGSSPLHF. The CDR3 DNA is TGTGCCAGCAGTTACCGACAGGGTAGTTCACCCCTCCACTTT.

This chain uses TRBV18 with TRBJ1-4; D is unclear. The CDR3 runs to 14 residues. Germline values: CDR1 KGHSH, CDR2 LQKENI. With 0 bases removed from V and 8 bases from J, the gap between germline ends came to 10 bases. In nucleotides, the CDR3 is TGTGCCAGCTCACCACCGGTGGATCGGGAAAAACTGTTTTTT. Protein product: CASSPPVDREKLFF.

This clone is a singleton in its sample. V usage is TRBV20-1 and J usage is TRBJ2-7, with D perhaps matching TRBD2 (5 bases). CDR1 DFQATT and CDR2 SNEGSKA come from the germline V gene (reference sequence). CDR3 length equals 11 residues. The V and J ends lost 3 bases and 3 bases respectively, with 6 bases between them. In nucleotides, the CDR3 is TGCAGTGCTAGCGGGAACTACGAGCAGTACTTC. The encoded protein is CSASGNYEQYF.

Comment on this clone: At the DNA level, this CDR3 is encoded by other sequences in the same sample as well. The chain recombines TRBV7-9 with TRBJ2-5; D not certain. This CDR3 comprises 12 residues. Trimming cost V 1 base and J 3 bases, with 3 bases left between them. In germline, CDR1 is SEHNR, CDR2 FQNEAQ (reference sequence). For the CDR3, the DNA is TGTGCCAGCAGCTTAGGCGAAGAGACCCAGTACTTC. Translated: CASSLGEETQYF. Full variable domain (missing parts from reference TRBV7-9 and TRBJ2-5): DTGVSQNPRHKITKRGQNVTFRCDPISEHNRLYWYRQTLGQGPEFLTYFQNEAQLEKSRLLSDRFSAERPKGSFSTLEIQRTEQGDSAMYLCASSLGEETQYFGPGTRLLVL.

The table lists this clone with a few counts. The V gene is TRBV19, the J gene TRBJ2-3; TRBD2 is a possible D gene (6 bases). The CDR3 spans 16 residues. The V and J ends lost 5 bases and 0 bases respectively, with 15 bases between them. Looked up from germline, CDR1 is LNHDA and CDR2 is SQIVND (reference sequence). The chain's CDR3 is CASSARIAASTDTQYF. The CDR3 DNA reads TGTGCCAGTAGTGCCAGAATAGCGGCCAGCACAGATACGCAGTATTTT.

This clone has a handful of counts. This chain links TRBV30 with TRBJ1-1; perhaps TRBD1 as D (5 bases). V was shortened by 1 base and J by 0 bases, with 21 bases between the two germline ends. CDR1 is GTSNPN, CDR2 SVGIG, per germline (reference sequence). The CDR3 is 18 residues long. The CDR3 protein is CAWSALHISQGLNTEAFF. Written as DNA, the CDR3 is TGTGCCTGGAGTGCCTTACATATCTCCCAGGGACTGAACACTGAAGCTTTCTTT. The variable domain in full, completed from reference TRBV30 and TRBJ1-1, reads SQTIHQWPATLVQPVGSPLSLECTVEGTSNPNLYWYRQAAGRGLQLLFYSVGIGQISSEVPQNLSASRPQDRQFILSSKKLLLSDSGFYLCAWSALHISQGLNTEAFFGQGTRLTVV.

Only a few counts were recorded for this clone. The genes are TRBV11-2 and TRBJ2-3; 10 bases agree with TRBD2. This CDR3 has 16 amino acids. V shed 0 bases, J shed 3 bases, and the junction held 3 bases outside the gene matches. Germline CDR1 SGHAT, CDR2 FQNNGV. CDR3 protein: CASSLEAGGPTDTQYF. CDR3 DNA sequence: TGTGCCAGCAGCTTAGAAGCGGGAGGGCCGACAGATACGCAGTATTTT. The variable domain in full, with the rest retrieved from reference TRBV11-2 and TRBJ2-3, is EAGVAQSPRYKIIEKRQSVAFWCNPISGHATLYWYQQILGQGPKLLIQFQNNGVVDDSQLPKDRFSAERLKGVDSTLKIQPAKLEDSAVYLCASSLEAGGPTDTQYFGPGTRLTVL.

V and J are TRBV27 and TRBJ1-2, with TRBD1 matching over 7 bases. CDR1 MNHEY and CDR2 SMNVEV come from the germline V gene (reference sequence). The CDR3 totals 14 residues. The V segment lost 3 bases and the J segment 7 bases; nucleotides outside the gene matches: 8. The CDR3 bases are TGTGCCAGCAGTTTGGCCCGGACAGGTAGTGGCTACACCTTC. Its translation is CASSLARTGSGYTF.

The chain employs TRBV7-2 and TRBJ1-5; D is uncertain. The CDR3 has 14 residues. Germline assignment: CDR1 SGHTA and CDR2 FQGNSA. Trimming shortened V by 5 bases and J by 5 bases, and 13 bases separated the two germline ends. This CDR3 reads CASSAEIGYQPQHF. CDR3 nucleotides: TGTGCCAGCAGCGCCGAGATAGGATATCAGCCCCAGCATTTT.